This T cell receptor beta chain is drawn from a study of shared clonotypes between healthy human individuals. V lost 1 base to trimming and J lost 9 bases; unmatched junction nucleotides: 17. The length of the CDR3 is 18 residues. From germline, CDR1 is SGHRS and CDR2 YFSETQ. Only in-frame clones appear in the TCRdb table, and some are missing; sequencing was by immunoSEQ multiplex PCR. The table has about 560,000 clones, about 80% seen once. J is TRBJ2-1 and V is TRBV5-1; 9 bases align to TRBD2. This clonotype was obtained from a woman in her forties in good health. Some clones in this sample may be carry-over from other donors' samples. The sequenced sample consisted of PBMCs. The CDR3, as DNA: TGCGCCAGCAGCTTGAACGTCCAGAGTAGCGGGAGAGGAGGTGAGCAGTTCTTC. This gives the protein CASSLNVQSSGRGGEQFF.